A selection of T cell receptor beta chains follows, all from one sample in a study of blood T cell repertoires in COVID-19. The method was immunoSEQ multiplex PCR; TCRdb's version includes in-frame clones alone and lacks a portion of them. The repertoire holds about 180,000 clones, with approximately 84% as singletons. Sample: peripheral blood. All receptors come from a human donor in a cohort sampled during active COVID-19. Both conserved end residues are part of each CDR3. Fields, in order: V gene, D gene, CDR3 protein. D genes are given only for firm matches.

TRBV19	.	CAGRQEFTGELFF
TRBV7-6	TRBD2	CASSLANRAGGEQFF
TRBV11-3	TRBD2	CASSLFSSGGAGEQFF
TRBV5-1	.	CASSMQGSGNTIYF
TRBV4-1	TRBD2	CASSRGLAGGIEQFF
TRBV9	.	CASSAREGLREKLFF
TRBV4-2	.	CASSQESGGSYNEQFF
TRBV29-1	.	CSVRDTTYEQYF
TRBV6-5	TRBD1	CASSLTGGYGYTF
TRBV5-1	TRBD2	CASSLVLAVTDTQYF
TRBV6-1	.	CASSEARRDEQFF
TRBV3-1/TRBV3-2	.	CASSQDASSSYNEQFF
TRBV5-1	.	CASSPDGANYGYTF
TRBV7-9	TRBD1	CASSPGGTEAFF
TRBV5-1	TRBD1	CASSLDVQGYEQYF
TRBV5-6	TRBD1	CASSLGTGDTEAFF
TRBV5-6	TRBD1	CASSLAGTGGQPQHF
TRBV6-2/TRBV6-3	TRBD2	CASSPSGNSYNEQFF
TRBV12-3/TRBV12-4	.	CASSWAGEAFF
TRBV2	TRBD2	CASSPGLPQETQYF
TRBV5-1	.	CASSQQPNTEAFF
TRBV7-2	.	CASSLTPGRVRLEQYF
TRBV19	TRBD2	CASERGWTGELFF
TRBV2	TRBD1	CASSSLDRGHEKLFF
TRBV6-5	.	CASSYRGNEQFF
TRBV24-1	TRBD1	CATSEGQMGEQYF
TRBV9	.	CASSVNSQEPQHF
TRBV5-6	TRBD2	CASSAGEVSSYEQYF
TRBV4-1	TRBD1	CPTSRPGQGSNYGYTF
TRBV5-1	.	CASSFEPGDYGYTF
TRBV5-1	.	CASSLEPSQPQHF
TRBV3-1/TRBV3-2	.	CASSLRRGYSYNEQFF
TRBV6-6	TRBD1	CASSYADRYEQYF
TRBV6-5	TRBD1	CASRGGQGYEQYF
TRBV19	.	CASSILGGEYNEQFF
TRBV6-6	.	CASSTLLSEQYF
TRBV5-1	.	CASSLGGPGNTIYF